Following are 22 T cell receptor beta chains from one sample sequenced in a study of blood T cell repertoires in COVID-19. Libraries were prepared by immunoSEQ multiplex PCR; TCRdb keeps only in-frame clonotypes and omits some of them. The sample lists 90,000 to 100,000 clones; about 81% were seen once. Sequenced input: peripheral blood. The receptors here all came from a man aged 55-75 years with acute or convalescent COVID-19.

This chain connects TRBV6-2 or TRBV6-3 to TRBJ2-2, with 14 bases aligning to TRBD2. Germline assignment: CDR1 MNHEY and CDR2 SVGEGT. Losses at the gene ends were 6 bases for V and 7 bases for J; bases not matched to a gene: 4. The CDR3 has 15 amino acids. In DNA form, the CDR3 reads TGTGCCAGCAGCACGGGACTAGCGGGAGTCGGGGAGCTGTTTTTT. Its protein is CASSTGLAGVGELFF.

The count of this clone is one. The chain combines TRBV28 with TRBJ2-7, with D perhaps TRBD2 (6 bases). The CDR3 spans 12 residues. CDR1 is MDHEN, CDR2 SYDVKM, per germline. V was clipped by 8 bases and J by 3 bases, with 11 bases between them. CDR3 bases: TGTGCCAGCCGCCGGGGGAACTACGAGCAGTACGTC. Its protein product is CASRRGNYEQYV.

This clone came up once. The chain is built from TRBV4-3 and TRBJ2-1, with a weak D call TRBD1 (6 bases). Germline V lookup: CDR1 LGHNA, CDR2 YSLEER. Trimming left V 0 bases short and J 2 bases short, with 8 bases between. The CDR3 runs 15 residues. CDR3 sequence (DNA): TGCGCCAGCAGCCAAGATCGGACAGCCTACAATGAGCAGTTCTTC. Protein sequence: CASSQDRTAYNEQFF.

With regard to this clone: The same CDR3 also results from other DNA sequences found in this sample. V gene TRBV4-3 combines with J gene TRBJ2-5; no firm D call. In germline, CDR1 is LGHNA, CDR2 YSLEER. The CDR3 runs to 12 residues. V lost 0 bases to trimming and J lost 3 bases, with 2 bases between them. CDR3 sequence reads: CASSQDKETQYF. CDR3 DNA sequence: TGCGCCAGCAGCCAAGACAAAGAGACCCAGTACTTC.

V is TRBV27 and J is TRBJ1-6; 10 bases agree with TRBD1. V lost 6 bases, J lost 8 bases, and 4 bases stayed unmatched. CDR3 length: 14 amino acids. Germline V gene lookup returns CDR1 MNHEY and CDR2 SMNVEV (reference sequence). The CDR3 region is CASRWTGGDSPLHF. The CDR3 DNA follows: TGTGCCAGCAGGTGGACAGGGGGTGATTCACCCCTCCACTTT.

This clone was picked up a small number of times. The CDR3 here is CASSPNRVGNTEAFF. The CDR3 region has the DNA TGTGCCAGCTCACCGAACAGGGTCGGGAACACTGAAGCTTTCTTT. The J gene is TRBJ1-1, the V gene TRBV18; maybe TRBD1 (6 bases). The CDR3 loop spans 15 amino acids. The V gene's germline CDR1 is KGHSH and CDR2 LQKENI. Trimming pared 3 bases from V and 1 base from J, leaving 12 bases between.

V usage is TRBV5-1 and J usage is TRBJ1-5; 9 bases line up with TRBD1. J was trimmed by 4 bases and V by 0 bases; bases with no gene match: 5. The CDR3 covers 16 residues. Germline values: CDR1 SGHRS, CDR2 YFSETQ. The CDR3 is CASSLEGQGGNQPQHF. The CDR3 bases are TGCGCCAGCAGCTTGGAGGGACAGGGTGGGAATCAGCCCCAGCATTTT.

V and J are TRBV28 and TRBJ2-5, with 9 positions matching TRBD1. Germline CDR1 and CDR2: MDHEN and SYDVKM. The CDR3 sequence is 15 residues long. V was clipped by 5 bases and J by 5 bases; unmatched bases: 9. The CDR3 sequence is CASSTGTGGRETQYF. The CDR3, as DNA: TGTGCCAGCAGTACCGGAACAGGGGGCAGGGAGACCCAGTACTTC.

This clone was found a few times. The chain joins TRBV11-3 to TRBJ2-5, with D tentatively TRBD2 (6 bases). The CDR3 consists of 15 residues. V shed 5 bases and J shed 2 bases, with 15 bases lying between them. The germline gives CDR1 SGHNT, CDR2 YENEEA. CDR3 sequence reads: CASSLTGLEQETQYF. CDR3 DNA: TGTGCCAGCAGCCTTACGGGACTGGAACAAGAGACCCAGTACTTC.

V and J are TRBV19 and TRBJ2-3, with 8 bases aligning to TRBD2. Germline lookup yields CDR1 LNHDA and CDR2 SQIVND (reference sequence). There are 16 residues in the CDR3. Losses at the gene ends were 4 bases for V and 4 bases for J; bases not matched to a gene: 10. For the CDR3, the DNA is TGTGCCAGTAGTACCCGGACGGGCGGGGGGTCAGATACGCAGTATTTT. This translates into CASSTRTGGGSDTQYF.

The J gene is TRBJ2-1, the V gene TRBV24-1, with 9 bases identical to TRBD1. Germline lookup yields CDR1 KGHDR and CDR2 SFDVKD. The trim removed 4 bases at V and 0 bases at J, leaving 12 bases unmatched. The CDR3 covers 19 residues. This chain's CDR3 is CATSEQAGTGSSSYNEQFF. CDR3 bases: TGTGCCACCAGTGAACAGGCCGGGACAGGGTCCAGCTCCTACAATGAGCAGTTCTTC.

This sequence joins TRBV6-5 and TRBJ1-2; 8 bases fit TRBD1. CDR1 MNHEY and CDR2 SVGAGI come from the germline V gene. CDR3 length: 12 residues. Germline trimming cut 6 bases from V and 7 bases from J; bases unmatched to any gene: 4. The CDR3 DNA sequence: TGTGCCAGCAGCCCACAGGGGGGTGGCTACACCTTC. Translation gives CASSPQGGGYTF.

This clone was detected only a few times. The chain links TRBV6-2 or TRBV6-3 to TRBJ2-1, with 13 bases lining up with TRBD2. CDR3 length: 17 amino acids. V trimming: 4 bases; J trimming: 7 bases; junction bases outside the gene matches: 10. Germline CDR1 and CDR2: MNHEY and SVGEGT. The CDR3 coding sequence is TGTGCCAGCAGTTTATCCGGGACTAGCGGGGACCTAAATGAGCAGTTCTTC. It translates to CASSLSGTSGDLNEQFF.

The chain combines TRBV7-2 with TRBJ1-1, with TRBD1 matching 8 bases. V trimming: 4 bases; J trimming: 4 bases; junction bases outside the gene matches: 8. CDR1 is SGHTA, CDR2 FQGNSA, per germline. The CDR3 sequence is 15 residues long. CDR3 residues: CASSWGQVIRTEAFF. The CDR3 bases are TGTGCCAGCAGCTGGGGACAGGTGATTCGCACTGAAGCTTTCTTT.

The rearrangement links TRBV20-1 to TRBJ2-1; 7 bases are shared with TRBD1. Germline CDR1 and CDR2: DFQATT and SNEGSKA (reference sequence). There are 12 residues in the CDR3. V dropped 3 bases and J dropped 9; count of bases not matched to a gene: 5. CDR3 coding DNA: TGCAGTGCTAGTGAGGGGGCTTTTGAGCAGTTCTTC. Protein sequence: CSASEGAFEQFF.

V is TRBV19 and J is TRBJ1-1; 11 bases align to TRBD1. This CDR3 comprises 17 residues. The ends lost 5 bases at V and 1 base at J; junction bases unmatched: 9. The germline CDR1 and CDR2 sequences are LNHDA and SQIVND (reference sequence). CDR3 protein: CASSFPSGTGGNTEAFF. Here the CDR3 DNA reads TGTGCCAGTAGTTTTCCCTCCGGGACAGGGGGGAACACTGAAGCTTTCTTT.

The chain combines TRBV5-1 with TRBJ1-1; D call uncertain. The CDR3 runs to 14 residues. CDR1 and CDR2 from the germline V gene are SGHRS and YFSETQ. Deletions cut 1 base from V and 1 base from J, with 8 bases between. This chain's CDR3 is CASSLQPGNTEAFF. The CDR3 nucleotides are TGCGCCAGCAGCTTGCAGCCGGGGAACACTGAAGCTTTCTTT. The full variable domain, its missing parts supplied by reference TRBV5-1 and TRBJ1-1, is KAGVTQTPRYLIKTRGQQVTLSCSPISGHRSVSWYQQTPGQGLQFLFEYFSETQRNKGNFPGRFSGRQFSNSRSEMNVSTLELGDSALYLCASSLQPGNTEAFFGQGTRLTVV.

In nucleotides, the CDR3 is TGTGCCAGCAGCCAGGACAGGGCTAGGGGCTACACCTTC. Translating gives CASSQDRARGYTF. The chain joins TRBV12-3 or TRBV12-4 to TRBJ1-2; 8 bases agree with TRBD1. V gave up 6 bases and J gave up 8 bases; unmatched junction bases: 8. The CDR3 extends over 13 amino acids.

The genes are TRBV3-1 (or the pseudogene TRBV3-2) and TRBJ2-3; 11 bases are shared with TRBD1. This CDR3 comprises 18 residues. Trimming removed 4 bases from V and 0 bases from J; junction bases left unmatched: 9. Germline V gives CDR1 LGHDT, CDR2 YNNKEL (reference sequence). CDR3 region: CASSPVPGQGVSTDTQYF. The CDR3 DNA reads as TGTGCCAGCAGCCCAGTCCCGGGACAGGGGGTTAGCACAGATACGCAGTATTTT.

This sequence joins TRBV30 and TRBJ1-1; TRBD1 matches 8 bases. CDR1 and CDR2 (germline): GTSNPN, SVGIG (reference sequence). The ends lost 6 bases at V and 3 bases at J; junction bases unmatched: 6. The CDR3 spans 13 residues. CDR3 residues: CACPGQADTEAFF. As DNA, the CDR3 is TGTGCCTGTCCGGGACAGGCTGACACTGAAGCTTTCTTT.

This chain uses TRBV18 with TRBJ2-1, with TRBD1 matching over 9 bases. The CDR3 has 16 amino acids. CDR1 is KGHSH and CDR2 is LQKENI in the germline V gene. Unmatched junction bases numbered 6, after V lost 2 bases and J lost 4 bases. The CDR3 DNA reads as TGTGCCAGCTCACCATTGGGGACAGGGTTTTACAATGAGCAGTTCTTC. Amino acid sequence: CASSPLGTGFYNEQFF.

The chain employs TRBV25-1 and TRBJ1-2, with D possibly being TRBD1 (5 bases). Trimming removed 5 bases from V and 2 bases from J, with 15 bases in between. The CDR3 sequence is 15 residues long. Germline assignment: CDR1 MGHDK and CDR2 SYGVNS. The CDR3 reads CASSPWGGLNYGYTF. CDR3 in DNA: TGTGCCAGCAGTCCTTGGGGGGGTTTGAACTATGGCTACACCTTC.